A selection of T cell receptor beta chains follows, all from one sample in a study of Graves' ophthalmopathy and Graves' hyperthyroidism. TCRdb re-called the multiplex PCR reads with MiXCR, one entry per CDR3 protein. The data contain roughly 1.1 million distinct CDR3 sequences, roughly two fifths of them singletons. The sample was peripheral blood or thyroid tissue (not recorded which). These receptors originate from an adult man with Graves' hyperthyroidism. CDR3s include the opening cysteine and the closing phenylalanine or tryptophan. Each record gives: D gene, V gene, clone size, J gene, CDR3 DNA, CDR3 protein. The D gene is left open where the match is weak. Some rows have no size entry. The others give once, few or many, or a class for an expanded clone.

NA	TRBV9	many	TRBJ2-7	TGTGCCAGCAGCGCGGGACTCGTGAGCTCCTACGAGCAGTACTTC	CASSAGLVSSYEQYF
TRBD2	TRBV2	few	TRBJ2-5	TGTGCCAGCAGTGATGGGACTAGCGGGGGCCGTGAGACCCAGTACTTC	CASSDGTSGGRETQYF
TRBD1	TRBV10-2	NA	TRBJ2-7	TGCGCCAGCAGTGCTATCCTCGGACAGGGATTATCCTACGAGCAGTACTTC	CASSAILGQGLSYEQYF
NA	TRBV11-2	NA	TRBJ2-5	TGTGCCAGCAGCTTCGTGATAGGGAGCGGACAAGAGACCCAGTACTTC	CASSFVIGSGQETQYF
TRBD2	TRBV15	NA	TRBJ2-5	TGTGCCACCAGCAGAGGCCGACGGGGGGGAGAGACCCAGTACTTC	CATSRGRRGGETQYF
NA	TRBV13	NA	TRBJ2-2	TGTGCCAGCAGCTTCGGACAGGGGGAGCTGTTTTTT	CASSFGQGELFF
NA	TRBV7-9	few	TRBJ1-1	TGTGCCAGCAGCCAAGTTTCAGGGATAGGGAACACTGAAGCTTTCTTT	CASSQVSGIGNTEAFF
TRBD2	TRBV29-1	NA	TRBJ2-2	TGCAGCATGCGACTAGCGGGAGTTCGCGCGAACACCGGGGAGCTGTTTTTT	CSMRLAGVRANTGELFF
NA	TRBV29-1	NA	TRBJ1-2	TGCAGCGTTGAGGCGGTGAAGGGAACGGGCTATGGCTACACCTTC	CSVEAVKGTGYGYTF
TRBD2	TRBV7-3	few	TRBJ2-2	TGTGCCAGCAGTACCGGGACTAGCGGGAGGGGGACCGGGGAGCTGTTTTTT	CASSTGTSGRGTGELFF
TRBD1	TRBV15	many	TRBJ2-5	TGTGCCACCAGCATTTGGGACAGGGGAAGCGAGACCCAGTACTTC	CATSIWDRGSETQYF
TRBD1	TRBV19	NA	TRBJ2-7	TGTGCCAGTAGTAACGCGTGGGACAGGGTTTACGAGCAGTACTTC	CASSNAWDRVYEQYF
TRBD2	TRBV25-1	many	TRBJ2-6	TGTGCCAGCAAAGGCGGGAGGGCTAACTCTGGGGCCAACGTCCTGACTTTC	CASKGGRANSGANVLTF
NA	TRBV2	many	TRBJ1-1	TGTGCCAGCGTGGGAGGGCGGGGTAGCGCTGAAGCTTTCTTT	CASVGGRGSAEAFF
TRBD1	TRBV12-3/TRBV12-4	NA	TRBJ2-7	TGTGCCAGCAGTCCGACAGGGGGCGGGGAGTACTTC	CASSPTGGGEYF
NA	TRBV7-2	NA	TRBJ1-2	TGTGCCAGCAGCCCCGCAGGAACTAGCTATGGCTACACCTTC	CASSPAGTSYGYTF
NA	TRBV7-9	once	TRBJ1-1	TGTGCCAGCAGCGTTGACCTAGCGAAGACTGAAGCTTTCTTT	CASSVDLAKTEAFF
NA	TRBV6-5	NA	TRBJ2-7	TGTGCCAGCATCCCGACCTGGGGCGGATCCTACGAACAGTACTTC	CASIPTWGGSYEQYF
TRBD1	TRBV2	many	TRBJ2-7	TGTGCCAGCACCCGGGACAGGGGAATCTACGAGCAGTACTTC	CASTRDRGIYEQYF
NA	TRBV7-9	many	TRBJ1-5	TGTGCCAGCAGCAAAGGACTCTACAATCAGCCCCAGCATTTT	CASSKGLYNQPQHF
TRBD1	TRBV7-8	few	TRBJ2-2	TGTGCCAGCAGCCTCACGCCGGGACAGGGGGCAAACACCGGGGAGCTGTTTTTT	CASSLTPGQGANTGELFF
TRBD1	TRBV20-1	NA	TRBJ1-2	TGCAGTGCTAGTGAGTCGTCACAGGGGGCCGGAGGCTACACCTTC	CSASESSQGAGGYTF
NA	TRBV4-1	many	TRBJ1-1	TGCGCCAGCAGCCACGGAGGGATCCAGAACACTGAAGCTTTCTTT	CASSHGGIQNTEAFF
TRBD1	TRBV20-1	few	TRBJ1-3	TGCAGTGCCTCCGGCAGGGGGAACACCATATATTTT	CSASGRGNTIYF
TRBD1	TRBV7-8	many	TRBJ2-7	TGTGCCAGCAGCTTAGGGGCGCCAGGGGGCGGCGAGCAGTACTTC	CASSLGAPGGGEQYF
TRBD1	TRBV25-1	NA	TRBJ2-7	TGTGCCAGCAGTGAATCGGGACAGATCTACGAGCAGTACTTC	CASSESGQIYEQYF
NA	TRBV20-1	NA	TRBJ2-7	TGCAGTGCCCCCAGCCATGGTGAAGCTTTCTCCTACGAGCAGTACTTC	CSAPSHGEAFSYEQYF
NA	TRBV5-1	NA	TRBJ2-7	TGCGCCAGCAGCTCACCCCGCGGGGCGTTCGCCGAGCAGTACTTC	CASSSPRGAFAEQYF
TRBD2	TRBV5-1	NA	TRBJ2-5	TGCGCCAGCAGCTCCCCAAGATTCACAGCGGGGGGGAAGAAAGAGACCCAGTACTTC	CASSSPRFTAGGKKETQYF